These 20 T cell receptor beta chains were sequenced from one sample in a study of blood T cell repertoires in COVID-19. Data came from immunoSEQ multiplex PCR; TCRdb stores just in-frame clones and leaves some out. Among over 40,000 clones, less than 95% were seen once, and the ten largest hold 6.4%. Sequenced sample: peripheral blood. The receptors stem from a man aged 65-85 years with active COVID-19.

The chain employs TRBV5-4 and TRBJ2-6; TRBD2 aligns across 15 bases. The junction had 5 bases not matched to a gene; V was cut back by 4 bases and J by 3 bases. There are 18 residues in the CDR3. Germline CDR1 reads SGHNT; CDR2 reads YYREEE (reference sequence). CDR3: CASSRTSGGAGGANVLTF. The CDR3 DNA follows: TGTGCCAGCAGCCGGACTAGCGGGGGGGCAGGTGGGGCCAACGTCCTGACTTTC.

The genes are TRBV5-1 and TRBJ2-1, with TRBD1 matching 10 bases. The germline V gene has CDR1 SGHRS and CDR2 YFSETQ. The CDR3 is made up of 15 amino acids. After removal of 4 bases from V and 9 bases from J, the junction contained 10 bases not matched to a gene. CDR3 nucleotide sequence: TGCGCCAGCAGCAAGGGGGGACAGGGGTCTGGTGAGCAGTTCTTC. Amino acids: CASSKGGQGSGEQFF.

V gene TRBV28 combines with J gene TRBJ1-4, with D perhaps matching TRBD1 (5 bases). CDR3 length equals 13 residues. V lost 1 base and J lost 11, with 11 bases in between. Per germline, CDR1 MDHEN and CDR2 SYDVKM. The CDR3, as DNA: TGTGCCAGCAGTTTATCAGGGATAGGGAAACTGTTTTTT. Translation: CASSLSGIGKLFF.

This clone was seen a single time. CDR3 in amino acids: CAISESARGGSPLHF. CDR3 sequence (DNA): TGTGCCATCAGTGAGTCGGCCAGGGGTGGTTCACCCCTCCACTTT. The chain carries TRBV10-3 and TRBJ1-6, with D perhaps matching TRBD1 (6 bases). Trimming took 0 bases from V and 9 from J, leaving 12 bases between them. Germline V gives CDR1 ENHRY, CDR2 SYGVKD. The CDR3 consists of 15 residues.

The chain is built from TRBV18 and TRBJ2-7, with 8 nucleotides matching TRBD1. Germline loops: CDR1 KGHSH, CDR2 LQKENI. Losses at the gene ends were 1 base for V and 3 bases for J; bases not matched to a gene: 2. The CDR3 totals 14 residues. CDR3 in DNA: TGTGCCAGCTCACCACGACAGGGGAACTACGAGCAGTACTTC. Translating it yields CASSPRQGNYEQYF.

The chain combines TRBV6-5 with TRBJ1-2; maybe TRBD1 (5 bases). The V end was cut by 10 bases, the J end by 8 bases, with 26 bases between. The germline CDR1 and CDR2 sequences are MNHEY and SVGAGI. This CDR3 region has 15 residues. The CDR3 is CATSRRGAQMGGYTF. The CDR3 DNA is TGTGCCACCTCTCGGAGGGGTGCTCAGATGGGAGGCTACACCTTC.

V is TRBV7-2 and J is TRBJ2-7; 9 bases match TRBD1. The CDR3 loop spans 14 amino acids. V dropped 4 bases and J dropped 2; count of bases not matched to a gene: 3. Germline lookup yields CDR1 SGHTA and CDR2 FQGNSA. The CDR3 DNA reads TGTGCCAGCAGCTCTCGGGACAGGGCCTACGAGCAGTACTTC. Its protein product is CASSSRDRAYEQYF.

The CDR3 sequence is CASSSNPGHNNEQFF. The CDR3 nucleotides read TGTGCCAGCAGCTCAAACCCGGGACACAACAATGAGCAGTTCTTC. This sequence joins TRBV7-3 and TRBJ2-1; TRBD1 might be the D (6 bases). This CDR3 has 15 residues. Germline CDR1 reads SGHTA; CDR2 reads FQGTGA. Between the trimmed V and J ends, which lost 4 bases and 5 bases, there was a span of 15 bases.

The CDR3 spells CASSYGQVSTYEQYF. The CDR3 nucleotides are TGTGCCAGCAGTTACGGACAGGTGTCAACCTACGAGCAGTACTTC. The chain has TRBV6-6 and TRBJ2-7, with TRBD1 matching over 7 bases. Losses at the gene ends were 2 bases for V and 2 bases for J; bases not matched to a gene: 6. CDR3 size: 15 residues. Germline-derived CDR1 and CDR2 are MNHNY and SVGAGI (reference sequence).

The chain carries TRBV9 and TRBJ1-6; 8 nucleotides line up with TRBD1. The V gene's germline CDR1 is SGDLS and CDR2 YYNGEE. The trim removed 1 base at V and 10 bases at J, leaving 7 bases unmatched. This CDR3 has 15 amino acids. CDR3 in amino acids: CASSVRAGGDSPLHF. Written as DNA, the CDR3 is TGTGCCAGCAGCGTAAGAGCAGGGGGCGACTCACCCCTCCACTTT.

This rearrangement joins TRBV11-3 to TRBJ2-3; tentative D call: TRBD1 (6 bases). V was trimmed by 1 base and J by 6 bases, leaving 17 bases between them. The CDR3 runs to 16 residues. The germline CDR1 and CDR2 sequences are SGHNT and YENEEA. The DNA for the CDR3 is TGTGCCAGCAGCTTAGGGGCCAGGGGCACACAGGATACGCAGTATTTT. Protein sequence: CASSLGARGTQDTQYF.

The genes are TRBV5-6 and TRBJ2-7; 13 positions match TRBD2. In germline, CDR1 is SGHDT, CDR2 YYEEEE. Trimming at V came to 0 bases and at J to 0 bases, leaving 0 bases not matched to a gene. The CDR3 runs 16 residues. The CDR3 here is CASSLGLAGGSYEQYF. CDR3 coding DNA: TGTGCCAGCAGCTTGGGACTAGCGGGGGGCTCCTACGAGCAGTACTTC.

This chain connects TRBV28 to TRBJ2-5; 10 positions match TRBD2. From germline, CDR1 is MDHEN and CDR2 SYDVKM. V lost 1 base and J lost 1; bases outside the gene matches: 3. This CDR3 contains 16 residues. The CDR3 spells CASSLSSGGSQETQYF. CDR3 DNA sequence: TGTGCCAGCAGTTTATCTAGCGGGGGATCCCAAGAGACCCAGTACTTC. Variable domain in full (rest from reference TRBV28 and TRBJ2-5): DVKVTQSSRYLVKRTGEKVFLECVQDMDHENMFWYRQDPGLGLRLIYFSYDVKMKEKGDIPEGYSVSREKKERFSLILESASTNQTSMYLCASSLSSGGSQETQYFGPGTRLLVL.

The gene calls are TRBV29-1 and TRBJ2-7; 9 bases agree with TRBD1. With V trimmed by 5 bases and J by 2 bases, 7 bases remained unmatched. Germline loops: CDR1 SQVTM, CDR2 ANQGSEA. The CDR3 extends over 14 amino acids. This CDR3 reads CSVQRGQGTYEQYF. The CDR3 region has the DNA TGCAGCGTTCAAAGGGGACAGGGCACCTACGAGCAGTACTTC.

This chain links TRBV5-6 with TRBJ2-7, with D possibly being TRBD1 (6 bases). The germline V gene encodes CDR1 SGHDT and CDR2 YYEEEE. Trimming cost V 1 base and J 5 bases, with 10 bases left between them. The CDR3 sequence is 13 residues long. The CDR3 spells CASSLQGLDEQYF. For the CDR3, the DNA is TGTGCCAGCAGCTTGCAGGGGCTGGACGAGCAGTACTTC.

V gene TRBV5-1 combines with J gene TRBJ2-5; 11 bases match TRBD2. Germline CDR1 is SGHRS and CDR2 is YFSETQ. The CDR3 sequence is 19 residues long. V lost 0 bases and J lost 0; bases outside the gene matches: 10. The CDR3 nucleotides read TGCGCCAGCAGCTTGGTTTTTCTAGCGGGGGGTTTGGACCAAGAGACCCAGTACTTC. This sequence encodes CASSLVFLAGGLDQETQYF.

The genes are TRBV3-1 (or the pseudogene TRBV3-2) and TRBJ2-1, with TRBD1 matching 7 bases. Trimming cost V 4 bases and J 7 bases; bases outside gene matches: 13. The germline gives CDR1 LGHDT, CDR2 YNNKEL (reference sequence). The CDR3 loop spans 16 amino acids. CDR3 region: CASSPKQYGTENEQFF. The CDR3 coding sequence is TGTGCCAGCAGCCCCAAGCAGTATGGGACAGAGAATGAGCAGTTCTTC.

This clone was detected once. V gene TRBV19 combines with J gene TRBJ1-5; D is unclear. The CDR3 has 17 residues. Trimming left V 2 bases short and J 0 bases short, with 14 bases between. The germline V gene encodes CDR1 LNHDA and CDR2 SQIVND (reference sequence). The CDR3 protein is CASSITADLYSNQPQHF. The DNA of the CDR3 is TGTGCCAGTAGTATAACAGCCGACCTTTATAGCAATCAGCCCCAGCATTTT.

This chain uses TRBV13 with TRBJ2-3; 11 bases are a match to TRBD2. CDR1 PRHDT and CDR2 FYEKMQ come from the germline V gene (reference sequence). The trim removed 4 bases at V and 5 bases at J, leaving 5 bases unmatched. This CDR3 is built from 15 residues. As DNA, the CDR3 is TGTGCCAGCAGCTCCTCTAGCGGGGGGCGAGATACGCAGTATTTT. As protein: CASSSSSGGRDTQYF.

The rearrangement uses TRBV2 and TRBJ1-4; TRBD1 might be the D (5 bases). Trimming took off 1 base at V and 5 bases at J, with 11 bases between the two ends. Germline CDR1 reads SNHLY; CDR2 reads FYNNEI. The CDR3 runs 15 residues. In DNA form, the CDR3 reads TGTGCCAGCAGTGAAGTTAGGGGTTCCAATGAAAAACTGTTTTTT. Translation gives CASSEVRGSNEKLFF.